Shown below are 10 T cell receptor beta chains from a single sample sequenced in a study of OX40 agonist ivuxolimab in advanced cancers. Profiled with immunoSEQ multiplex PCR; TCRdb holds only in-frame clones, not every one. The sample carries 78,000 or so clones, around 90% recorded once. The sample here was CD4+ or CD8+ T cells sorted from blood, taken in a trial of the OX40 agonist ivuxolimab. These receptors were taken from an adult with an advanced solid tumor such as melanoma, head and neck, liver or kidney cancer.

This chain links TRBV10-3 with TRBJ1-2, with 10 bases fitting TRBD1. CDR3 size: 15 residues. The germline gives CDR1 ENHRY, CDR2 SYGVKD. With 10 bases clipped from V and 7 bases from J, the junction kept 15 bases outside the gene matches. CDR3 coding DNA: TGTGCCACCTATACCGGGACAGGGGAACTGGGTGGCTACACCTTC. It yields the protein CATYTGTGELGGYTF.

The rearrangement links TRBV27 to TRBJ2-7, with D perhaps assigned TRBD1 or TRBD2 (5 bases each). V gave up 2 bases and J gave up 0 bases, with 5 bases separating them. Germline-derived CDR1 and CDR2 are MNHEY and SMNVEV (reference sequence). The CDR3 consists of 13 residues. This CDR3 is CASSLGTSYEQYF. In DNA form, the CDR3 reads TGTGCCAGCAGTTTAGGGACCTCCTACGAGCAGTACTTC.

The chain recombines TRBV10-3 with TRBJ1-5; 8 bases are shared with TRBD1. This CDR3 comprises 13 residues. Looked up from germline, CDR1 is ENHRY and CDR2 is SYGVKD. The junction had 5 bases not matched to a gene; V was cut back by 10 bases and J by 3 bases. The CDR3 reads CATTGEPNQPQHF. CDR3 DNA sequence: TGTGCCACGACAGGGGAGCCCAATCAGCCCCAGCATTTT.

V and J are TRBV7-9 and TRBJ2-5, with TRBD1 matching over 9 bases. The CDR3 totals 12 residues. With V trimmed by 1 base and J by 13 bases, 4 bases remained unmatched. Germline assignment: CDR1 SEHNR and CDR2 FQNEAQ (reference sequence). The chain's CDR3 is CASSLGTGDSYF. In DNA form, the CDR3 reads TGTGCCAGCAGCTTAGGGACAGGGGATTCGTACTTC.

The chain uses TRBV29-1 and TRBJ1-4, with D unresolved. CDR3 length: 13 residues. The V end lost 7 bases, the J end lost 6 bases, and 15 bases lay between the germline ends. Germline V CDR1 and CDR2: SQVTM, ANQGSEA. The CDR3 DNA reads TGCAGCGCGCCGGGCCAAGGTGATGAAAAACTGTTTTTT. This codes for CSAPGQGDEKLFF.

The chain has TRBV7-3 and TRBJ2-2; no clear D gene. This CDR3 has 14 residues. The V end was cut by 2 bases, the J end by 6 bases, with 10 bases between. CDR1 is SGHTA, CDR2 FQGTGA, per germline. CDR3 region: CASSLHVGAGELFF. The CDR3 nucleotides are TGTGCCAGCAGCTTACATGTGGGTGCCGGGGAGCTGTTTTTT.

The chain combines TRBV12-5 with TRBJ2-3; perhaps TRBD1 as D (6 bases). The V gene's germline CDR1 is LGHNT and CDR2 FRNRAP. V was clipped by 4 bases and J by 4 bases, with 9 bases between them. This CDR3 is 13 amino acids long. CDR3 protein: CASGYGGPDTQYF. The CDR3 bases are TGTGCTAGTGGTTATGGGGGCCCAGATACGCAGTATTTT.

The rearrangement uses TRBV29-1 and TRBJ1-2, with 8 bases lining up with TRBD1. V lost 0 bases to trimming and J lost 7 bases; unmatched junction nucleotides: 13. Germline-derived CDR1 and CDR2 are SQVTM and ANQGSEA. The CDR3 is 16 amino acids. CDR3 sequence (DNA): TGCAGCGTTGAAGATCGGTCAGGGGGCGCGACGGGTGGCTACACCTTC. The encoded protein is CSVEDRSGGATGGYTF.

J is TRBJ1-1 and V is TRBV5-5; the match to TRBD1 covers 8 bases. The CDR3 length is 14 residues. Germline values: CDR1 SGHKS, CDR2 YYEKEE (reference sequence). Trimming took 3 bases from V and 7 from J; bases not matched to a gene: 8. The CDR3 loop is CASSSTGGSGEAFF. DNA of the CDR3: TGTGCCAGCAGCTCTACAGGGGGTAGCGGTGAAGCTTTCTTT.

The V and J genes are TRBV11-2 and TRBJ2-7; 7 bases map to TRBD1. CDR3 length: 12 residues. CDR1 and CDR2 from the germline V gene are SGHAT and FQNNGV. V shed 6 bases and J 3 bases; nucleotides not matched to a gene: 2. CDR3 protein: CASSRTGYEQYF. In DNA, the CDR3 is TGTGCCAGCAGTCGGACAGGCTACGAGCAGTACTTC.